Below, 2 T cell receptor beta chains from the same sample are listed, as sequenced in a study of blood T cell repertoires in COVID-19. The data were produced by immunoSEQ multiplex PCR, yet TCRdb's version contains in-frame clones alone and is incomplete. There are some 320,000 clones in the sample; about 90% occur only once, and 2.5% to 3% lies in the top ten. Sample: PBMCs or T cells enriched from blood (not recorded which). These receptors originate from a woman aged 50 to 60 who had been exposed to COVID-19.

The V and J genes are TRBV11-3 and TRBJ2-2; 8 nucleotides match TRBD2. V dropped 1 base and J dropped 0; count of bases not matched to a gene: 10. The CDR3 spans 19 residues. CDR1 is SGHNT and CDR2 is YENEEA in the germline V gene. As DNA, the CDR3 is TGTGCCAGCAGCTTAGTGGTTTGGAGCGGGGGTGCGAACACCGGGGAGCTGTTTTTT. Translating it yields CASSLVVWSGGANTGELFF.

The chain joins TRBV9 to TRBJ2-1; possibly TRBD2 for D (5 bases). Trimming took 4 bases from V and 2 from J, leaving 13 bases between them. The CDR3 sequence is 15 residues long. Germline CDR1 reads SGDLS; CDR2 reads YYNGEE. For the CDR3, the DNA is TGTGCCAGCAGCAGCACCGGAGGAACCTACAATGAGCAGTTCTTC. Amino acid sequence: CASSSTGGTYNEQFF.